The 21 T cell receptor beta chains in this list originate from one sample, sequenced in a study of shared clonotypes between healthy human individuals. Profiled with immunoSEQ multiplex PCR; TCRdb holds only in-frame clones, not every one. The repertoire holds a few hundred thousand clones, with roughly 84% as singletons. Sequenced: memory CD8+ T cells sorted from blood. The subset denotes: CD45RO+ cells pooled with CCR7-negative TemRA cells. The receptors shown here come from a man aged 18 to 29 in good health.

The rearrangement links TRBV5-6 to TRBJ2-7, with TRBD1 matching 9 bases. With V trimmed by 3 bases and J by 6 bases, 7 bases remained unmatched. Germline values: CDR1 SGHDT, CDR2 YYEEEE. This CDR3 contains 14 residues. For the CDR3, the DNA is TGTGCCAGCAGCTCCGGGACAGGGTCTACCGAGCAGTACTTC. This sequence encodes CASSSGTGSTEQYF.

The V and J genes are TRBV6-6 and TRBJ1-2; D unclear. Germline CDR1 reads MNHNY; CDR2 reads SVGAGI (reference sequence). The CDR3 is 15 amino acids. V was cut by 6 bases and J by 3 bases, with 17 bases left in between. The CDR3 sequence is CASSPLRVRHYGYTF. The CDR3, as DNA: TGTGCCAGCAGCCCTTTACGGGTACGGCACTATGGCTACACCTTC.

The V call is TRBV5-1, the J call TRBJ1-2; 7 positions agree with TRBD1. Germline V lookup: CDR1 SGHRS, CDR2 YFSETQ. The J segment lost 1 base and the V segment lost 4 bases, leaving 7 bases of the junction unmatched. CDR3 size: 15 residues. CDR3 residues: CASSTGQAFNYGYTF. DNA of the CDR3: TGCGCCAGCAGCACCGGACAGGCATTTAACTATGGCTACACCTTC.

This clone was seen at least ten times. The chain combines TRBV4-3 with TRBJ2-7, with D possibly being TRBD2 (6 bases). The V end was cut by 1 base, the J end by 3 bases, with 13 bases between. There are 15 residues in the CDR3. Germline-derived CDR1 and CDR2 are LGHNA and YSLEER. The CDR3 region is CASSQAGDIGYEQYF. CDR3 nucleotide sequence: TGCGCCAGCAGCCAAGCGGGAGACATCGGCTACGAGCAGTACTTC.

The chain has TRBV7-9 and TRBJ2-1, with TRBD2 as a possible D gene (5 bases). The CDR3 sequence is 15 residues long. Trimming stripped 1 base from V and 7 bases from J, with 14 bases between. Germline CDR1 is SEHNR and CDR2 is FQNEAQ (reference sequence). As DNA, the CDR3 is TGTGCCAGCAGCTTAGAGGCGTTGCGGAGGAATGAGCAGTTCTTC. Its translation: CASSLEALRRNEQFF.

V usage is TRBV29-1 and J usage is TRBJ1-2; 7 positions agree with TRBD1. The trim removed 5 bases at V and 4 bases at J, leaving 13 bases unmatched. Germline lookup yields CDR1 SQVTM and CDR2 ANQGSEA. CDR3 length: 15 amino acids. This CDR3 reads CSVHITGELSYGYTF. As DNA, the CDR3 is TGCAGCGTTCACATAACAGGGGAGCTCTCCTATGGCTACACCTTC.

The J gene is TRBJ1-2, the V gene TRBV15; D is perhaps TRBD1 (5 bases). Between the trimmed V and J ends, which lost 3 bases and 3 bases, there was a span of 11 bases. CDR3 length equals 14 residues. Germline V gene lookup returns CDR1 LNHNV and CDR2 YYDKDF (reference sequence). CDR3 sequence reads: CATSSFRGDYGYTF. CDR3 nucleotide sequence: TGTGCCACCAGCAGTTTCCGGGGGGACTATGGCTACACCTTC.

This clone was counted once. The V call is TRBV7-8, the J call TRBJ2-5, with D perhaps assigned TRBD1 or TRBD2 (5 bases each). The germline CDR1 and CDR2 sequences are SGHVS and FQNEAQ. Trimming stripped 1 base from V and 1 base from J, with 13 bases between. CDR3 length equals 16 residues. CDR3 region: CASSLGGLGLQETQYF. CDR3 sequence (DNA): TGTGCCAGCAGCTTAGGGGGGTTAGGACTCCAAGAGACCCAGTACTTC.

V usage is TRBV7-3 and J usage is TRBJ2-5; 10 positions match TRBD2. Germline CDR1 and CDR2: SGHTA and FQGTGA. The J segment lost 2 bases and the V segment lost 3 bases, leaving 6 bases of the junction unmatched. The CDR3 contains 16 residues. In nucleotides, the CDR3 is TGTGCCAGCAGCTTTTCCGGGACTAGCGAACAAGAGACCCAGTACTTC. Translation: CASSFSGTSEQETQYF.

For this clone: Other DNA sequences in the sample encode the same CDR3. The rearrangement joins TRBV27 to TRBJ2-6; TRBD1 matches 12 bases. Losses at the gene ends were 8 bases for V and 2 bases for J; bases not matched to a gene: 4. CDR1 and CDR2 from the germline V gene are MNHEY and SMNVEV (reference sequence). The CDR3 is 16 amino acids. The CDR3 nucleotides read TGTGCCAGCTCCGGGACAGGGGGCGCTGGGGCCAACGTCCTGACTTTC. It translates to CASSGTGGAGANVLTF.

The chain uses TRBV7-8 and TRBJ1-1, with D maybe TRBD1 (5 bases). The CDR3 is 12 residues long. In germline, CDR1 is SGHVS, CDR2 FQNEAQ. Trimming stripped 1 base from V and 7 bases from J, with 7 bases between. CDR3 nucleotide sequence: TGTGCCAGCAGCTTAGTGCAGGGTGAAGCTTTCTTT. Protein product: CASSLVQGEAFF.

The chain links TRBV13 to TRBJ2-1; a possible D gene is TRBD2 (5 bases). The CDR3 covers 12 residues. Trimming took off 4 bases at V and 7 bases at J, with 8 bases between the two ends. Per the germline V gene, CDR1 is PRHDT and CDR2 is FYEKMQ (reference sequence). The CDR3 spells CASSSGMNEQFF. CDR3 nucleotides: TGTGCCAGCAGCTCGGGGATGAATGAGCAGTTCTTC. The full variable domain, in which reference TRBV13 and TRBJ2-1 provide the parts outside the CDR3, is AAGVIQSPRHLIKEKRETATLKCYPIPRHDTVYWYQQGPGQDPQFLISFYEKMQSDKGSIPDRFSAQQFSDYHSELNMSSLELGDSALYFCASSSGMNEQFFGPGTRLTVL.

The CDR3 loop is CASSPHSSAYEQYF. CDR3 bases: TGTGCCAGCAGTCCCCATTCTAGCGCCTACGAGCAGTACTTC. This sequence joins TRBV27 and TRBJ2-7, with a tentative D call TRBD2 (6 bases). The germline V gene encodes CDR1 MNHEY and CDR2 SMNVEV (reference sequence). Trimming left V 5 bases short and J 2 bases short, with 13 bases between. The CDR3 has 14 residues.

The genes are TRBV7-2 and TRBJ2-7; a possible D gene is TRBD2 (6 bases). Between the trimmed V and J ends, which lost 2 bases and 6 bases, there was a span of 14 bases. This CDR3 spans 14 amino acids. CDR1 is SGHTA and CDR2 is FQGNSA in the germline V gene. The DNA for the CDR3 is TGTGCCAGCAGCTTATTGGAGGGATATTTCGAGCAGTACTTC. It translates to CASSLLEGYFEQYF.

The V call is TRBV7-6, the J call TRBJ2-7; D is unresolved. The CDR3 has 13 amino acids. Between the trimmed V and J ends, which lost 1 base and 3 bases, there was a span of 7 bases. CDR1 is SGHVS, CDR2 FNYEAQ, per germline. DNA for the CDR3: TGTGCCAGCAGCTTAGGCTTCAGCTACGAGCAGTACTTC. This codes for CASSLGFSYEQYF.

V gene TRBV28 combines with J gene TRBJ1-5, with no clear D. There are 14 residues in the CDR3. Trimming took 5 bases from V and 5 from J, leaving 13 bases between them. Germline CDR1 reads MDHEN; CDR2 reads SYDVKM. The CDR3 here is CASSPRLGDQPQHF. CDR3 DNA sequence: TGTGCCAGCAGTCCTCGACTTGGGGATCAGCCCCAGCATTTT.

This clone was seen ten or more times. This chain connects TRBV27 to TRBJ2-7; possible D gene TRBD2, 6 bases. The germline V gene has CDR1 MNHEY and CDR2 SMNVEV (reference sequence). Trimming stripped 2 bases from V and 2 bases from J, with 7 bases between. The CDR3 is made up of 13 amino acids. CDR3 DNA sequence: TGTGCCAGCAGTTTAGCGGGAACCTACGAGCAGTACTTC. Encoded protein: CASSLAGTYEQYF.

This chain connects TRBV27 to TRBJ2-1, with TRBD2 identical over 9 bases. Germline CDR1 MNHEY, CDR2 SMNVEV (reference sequence). V trimming: 0 bases; J trimming: 7 bases; junction bases outside the gene matches: 7. The CDR3 has 16 residues. CDR3 sequence reads: CASSLSTRGGVNEQFF. In DNA, the CDR3 is TGTGCCAGCAGTTTATCGACGCGGGGGGGAGTTAATGAGCAGTTCTTC.

This chain links TRBV7-2 with TRBJ1-5; 7 positions agree with TRBD1. The CDR3 totals 17 residues. Per germline, CDR1 SGHTA and CDR2 FQGNSA. With 1 base clipped from V and 1 base from J, the junction kept 7 bases outside the gene matches. The CDR3 here is CASSLGLGTESNQPQHF. CDR3 nucleotides: TGTGCCAGCAGCTTAGGTTTAGGGACAGAAAGCAATCAGCCCCAGCATTTT.

The chain links TRBV6-4 to TRBJ2-7; D may correspond to TRBD1 or TRBD2 (6 bases each). Per the germline V gene, CDR1 is MRHNA and CDR2 is SNTAGT. CDR3 length: 15 amino acids. V was pared by 6 bases and J by 3 bases, with 18 bases between. The CDR3 reads CASSRRGRRVYEQYF. DNA for the CDR3: TGTGCCAGCAGCCGAAGGGGGAGGCGCGTCTACGAGCAGTACTTC.

The count of this clone is one. The CDR3 loop reads CASSQAQGRYGYTF. DNA for the CDR3: TGCGCCAGCAGCCAAGCACAGGGCCGCTATGGCTACACCTTC. J is TRBJ1-2 and V is TRBV4-1; possibly TRBD1 for D (6 bases). This CDR3 contains 14 residues. V lost 1 base and J 4 bases, leaving 10 bases between the germline ends. Germline V lookup: CDR1 MGHRA, CDR2 YSYEKL.